The 10 T cell receptor beta chains in this list originate from one sample, sequenced in a study of blood T cell repertoires in COVID-19. The table came from immunoSEQ multiplex PCR; TCRdb's copy has only in-frame clones and leaves some out. This table holds approximately 170,000 clones, 87% found once. The sample consisted of peripheral blood. Source of these receptors: a young man with active or convalescent COVID-19.

The V and J genes are TRBV7-9 and TRBJ1-2; 10 nucleotides match TRBD1. The germline CDR1 and CDR2 sequences are SEHNR and FQNEAQ (reference sequence). The CDR3 has 16 residues. Trimming took 6 bases from V and 3 from J; bases not matched to a gene: 10. CDR3 sequence (DNA): TGTGCCAGCAGTTGGGACAGGGGAGTTGAAGACTATGGCTACACCTTC. Translated: CASSWDRGVEDYGYTF.

This clone has only one observation. This chain's CDR3 is CASSFPPDSFSGNTIYF. DNA for the CDR3: TGTGCCAGCAGTTTCCCCCCGGACAGCTTCTCTGGAAACACCATATATTTT. V gene TRBV11-3 combines with J gene TRBJ1-3, with a possible D match to TRBD1 (6 bases). The CDR3 consists of 17 residues. V was clipped by 6 bases and J by 0 bases, with 18 bases between them. Looked up from germline, CDR1 is SGHNT and CDR2 is YENEEA.

This clone was observed a single time. The genes are TRBV11-2 and TRBJ1-2; 9 positions match TRBD1. V shed 1 base and J 6 bases; nucleotides not matched to a gene: 18. Germline assignment: CDR1 SGHAT and CDR2 FQNNGV. This CDR3 contains 19 residues. Written as DNA, the CDR3 is TGTGCCAGCAGCTTAGGGAATGTACAGGGGGCCACTCAAAGCGATGGCTACACCTTC. Protein: CASSLGNVQGATQSDGYTF.

This chain links TRBV11-2 with TRBJ2-7; TRBD1 agrees at 9 bases. CDR3 size: 14 residues. The J segment lost 3 bases and the V segment lost 7 bases, leaving 7 bases of the junction unmatched. CDR1 and CDR2 (germline): SGHAT, FQNNGV. CDR3 sequence (DNA): TGTGCCAGCAACTTCTTGACAGGGGGCTACGAGCAGTACGTC. Amino acid sequence: CASNFLTGGYEQYV.

This chain joins TRBV6-5 and TRBJ1-1; D not resolved. The CDR3 has 12 residues. The germline V and J ends were trimmed by 8 bases and 5 bases, with 12 bases remaining between them. Germline V gene lookup returns CDR1 MNHEY and CDR2 SVGAGI. The chain's CDR3 is CASSAVRTEAFF. As DNA, the CDR3 is TGTGCCAGCTCTGCGGTGAGGACTGAAGCTTTCTTT.

The chain uses TRBV11-3 and TRBJ2-2; D unclear. The CDR3 is 16 residues long. Per germline, CDR1 SGHNT and CDR2 YENEEA. V lost 5 bases to trimming and J lost 3 bases, with 16 bases between them. CDR3 DNA: TGTGCCAGCAGCCCGCCGAGTGGTATGGACACCGGGGAGCTGTTTTTT. This gives the protein CASSPPSGMDTGELFF.

The V and J genes are TRBV7-9 and TRBJ2-1, with D perhaps matching TRBD2 (6 bases). This CDR3 has 15 residues. Germline V gene data show CDR1 as SEHNR and CDR2 as FQNEAQ (reference sequence). The germline V and J ends were trimmed by 5 bases and 3 bases, with 14 bases remaining between them. This chain's CDR3 is CASSAAGSVYNEQFF. CDR3 nucleotides: TGTGCCAGCAGCGCCGCGGGAAGCGTCTACAATGAGCAGTTCTTC.

The chain recombines TRBV7-2 with TRBJ2-3, with D uncertain. V was pared by 2 bases and J by 2 bases, with 8 bases between. The CDR3 runs 14 residues. Germline CDR1 SGHTA, CDR2 FQGNSA. CDR3 coding DNA: TGTGCCAGCAGCTTAATACCCTACACAGATACGCAGTATTTT. Its translation: CASSLIPYTDTQYF.

This rearrangement joins TRBV11-2 to TRBJ2-7; 9 bases agree with TRBD2. The CDR3 has 16 amino acids. Germline CDR1 and CDR2: SGHAT and FQNNGV. The junction had 11 bases not matched to a gene; V was cut back by 5 bases and J by 3 bases. CDR3 sequence (DNA): TGTGCCAGCAGCCACGCGGGGCGGGGGGGCAGCTACGAGCAGTACTTC. The encoded protein is CASSHAGRGGSYEQYF.

The chain joins TRBV5-6 to TRBJ2-1; the match to TRBD2 covers 11 bases. The CDR3 is made up of 15 amino acids. Germline V CDR1 and CDR2: SGHDT, YYEEEE. Losses at the gene ends were 5 bases for V and 8 bases for J; bases not matched to a gene: 9. As DNA, the CDR3 is TGTGCCAGCAGTCTTGATCTAGCGGGAGGCGATGAGCAGTTCTTC. This translates into CASSLDLAGGDEQFF.